One T cell receptor (beta chain) is described in this entry. The antigen is not known. In the library, each TCR cDNA molecule bore its own unique molecular identifier. A single record per CDR3 protein comes from TCRdb applying MiXCR to the 5' RACE reads. The table includes roughly 46,000 distinct CDR3 sequences, about 11% detected once. Time point of the sample: sample taken at primary tumor resection. Whole RNA came from tumor, nontumor lung or frozen PBMC and was sequenced without being sorted. Patients with untreated early-stage non-small cell lung cancer, numbering 55 to 75, were the donors. This CDR3 comprises 15 residues. Losses at the gene ends were 4 bases for V and 0 bases for J; bases not matched to a gene: 5. Germline V lookup: CDR1 SGDLS, CDR2 YYNGEE. This sample was included in a study of spatial heterogeneity in lung cancer. Overall study: Alpha-chain sequences were detected in numbers that were consistently lower than beta-chain sequences. Study conclusions and caveats: In blood, ubiquitous expanded tumor TCRs appeared more at resection than follow-up.

The input for sequencing was PBMCs, taken at surgery. The chain joins TRBV9 to TRBJ2-3; TRBD2 matches at 7 bases. The receptor's source is a female donor with early-stage non-small cell lung cancer. CDR3 nucleotides: TGTGCCAGCAGCATTGGACTAGTTAGCACAGATACGCAGTATTTT. Protein sequence: CASSIGLVSTDTQYF.